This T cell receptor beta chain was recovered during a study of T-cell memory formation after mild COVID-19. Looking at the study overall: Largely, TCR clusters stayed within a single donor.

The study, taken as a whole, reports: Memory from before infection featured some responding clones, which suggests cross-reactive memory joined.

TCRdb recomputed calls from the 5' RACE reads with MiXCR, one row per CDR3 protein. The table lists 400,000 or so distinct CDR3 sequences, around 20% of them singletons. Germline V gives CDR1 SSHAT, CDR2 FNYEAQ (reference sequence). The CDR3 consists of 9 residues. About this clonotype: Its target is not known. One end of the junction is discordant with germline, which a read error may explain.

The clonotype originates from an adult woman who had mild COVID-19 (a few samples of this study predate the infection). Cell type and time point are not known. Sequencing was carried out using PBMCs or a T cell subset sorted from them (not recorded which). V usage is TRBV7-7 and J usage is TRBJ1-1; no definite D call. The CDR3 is CASSPHAFF. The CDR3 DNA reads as TGTGCTAGCAGCCCTCATGCTTTCTTT.